This T cell receptor beta chain was identified in a study of identical twins (dated by TCRdb to 2016 to 2017). With respect to the entire study: TCR alpha and beta repertoires from monozygotic twins, unrelated adults of various ages and cord blood were deep-sequenced to test whether fetal clonotypes persist. To rule out contamination, replicate twin experiments were performed at different times with different library preparation protocols. What the research found in general, with its limitations: Compared with coincidental sharing between unrelated individuals, an excess of low generation-probability sequences was observed among out-of-frame TCR alpha sequences shared between twins. Because the same donors could not be followed over many years, conclusions were based on cross-sectional statistical analysis. Zero-insertion analyses could be partly confounded by invariant T cells such as MAIT and iNKT, though diverse VJ usage argued against such confounding for most clonotypes. Fewer insertions were carried by abundant cord blood beta clonotypes; a weaker similar trend was observed in young adult naive repertoires, while no such trend was observed in memory repertoires. In beta out-of-frame sequences, excess twin sharing was weaker, because having fewer shared sequences lowered the signal-to-noise ratio. Recombination models systematically underestimated out-of-frame TCR alpha sharing in monozygotic twins but agreed with sharing between unrelated individuals.

This clonotype was seen a few times. Its antigen is not yet known. Qualities for individual bases were not recorded, and no much larger clone is one base off. Every donor in the study was a healthy Caucasian. In the germline V gene, CDR1 corresponds to SGHRS and CDR2 to YFSETQ. Cut back by 2 bases and 3 bases, the V and J ends lie 9 bases apart. Including cysteine and phenylalanine, the CDR3 has 13 amino acids. The only DNA kept is the CDR3, 39 bases in frame from the first base. The library was obtained by 5' RACE. This sample was sequenced with an Illumina HiSeq 2000. Template switching introduced a universal primer binding site; the final cDNA contained a unique molecular identifier, enabling accurate counting of TCR cDNA molecules. Specific primers in the conserved constant-segment region were used to synthesize first-strand cDNA for the TCR alpha and beta chains. To control for contamination, every cDNA library was double barcoded, receiving both a SMART-Mk sample barcode and Illumina barcodes. TruSeq adapter sequences, together with Illumina sample barcodes, were added in two successive PCR steps. The TCR alpha and beta cDNA libraries were sequenced on the Illumina HiSeq platform using custom primers. In the paper's pipeline: MiGEC processed the raw reads to extract unique molecular identifiers, while MiXCR was used to determine the CDR3 positions. For each individual, recombination models were inferred using an EM algorithm with the repgenHMM and IGoR tools. Shared clonotype analysis was performed with the tcR package in R, normalizing sharing by the product of cloneset sizes. To study raw recombination without the effects of thymic and clonal selection, out-of-frame nonproductive sequences were analyzed. TCRdb's own reprocessing of the public reads used fastp at Q25 and MiXCR and kept productive beta chains. Rows with one shared CDR3 protein collapse into an entry with the most common genes and DNA. TCRdb's processing, not the study's, gives the V and J calls here. This sample lists 1.5 million or so distinct CDR3 sequences; less than 40% were detected once. The ten largest clones capture about 0.27% of the sample.

The chain joins TRBV5-1 to TRBJ2-7; the D segment cannot be called with confidence. Source material: cord blood. The receptor comes from a newborn girl in good health. For the CDR3, the sequence is CASSFQPHYEQYF. The DNA reads as follows: TGCGCCAGCAGCTTCCAGCCTCACTACGAGCAGTACTTC. Beyond the CDR3, the reference TRBV5-1 and TRBJ2-7 genes provide the residues; the full variable domain reads: KAGVTQTPRYLIKTRGQQVTLSCSPISGHRSVSWYQQTPGQGLQFLFEYFSETQRNKGNFPGRFSGRQFSNSRSEMNVSTLELGDSALYLCASSFQPHYEQYFGPGTRLTVT.